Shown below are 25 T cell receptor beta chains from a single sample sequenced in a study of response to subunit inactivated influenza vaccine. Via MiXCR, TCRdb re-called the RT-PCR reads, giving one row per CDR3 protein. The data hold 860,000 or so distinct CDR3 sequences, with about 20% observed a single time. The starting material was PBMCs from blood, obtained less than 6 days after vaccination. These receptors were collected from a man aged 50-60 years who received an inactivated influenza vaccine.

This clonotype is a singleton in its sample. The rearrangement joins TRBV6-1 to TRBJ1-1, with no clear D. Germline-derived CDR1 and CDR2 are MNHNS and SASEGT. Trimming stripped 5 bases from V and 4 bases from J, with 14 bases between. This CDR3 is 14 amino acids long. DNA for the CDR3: TGTGCCAGCAGTCGTCTTAGGGTTGGCACTGAAGCTTTCTTT. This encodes CASSRLRVGTEAFF.

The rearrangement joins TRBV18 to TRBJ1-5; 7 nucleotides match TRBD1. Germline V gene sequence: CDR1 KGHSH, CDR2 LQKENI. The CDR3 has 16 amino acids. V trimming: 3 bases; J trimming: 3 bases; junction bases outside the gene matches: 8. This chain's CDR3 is CASSPGTAQINQPQHF. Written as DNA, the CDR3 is TGTGCCAGCTCACCCGGGACAGCCCAAATCAATCAGCCCCAGCATTTT.

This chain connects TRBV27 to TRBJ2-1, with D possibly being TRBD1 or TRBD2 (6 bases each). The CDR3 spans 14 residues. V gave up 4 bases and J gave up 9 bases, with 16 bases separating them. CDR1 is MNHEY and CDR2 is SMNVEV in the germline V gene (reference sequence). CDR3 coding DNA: TGTGCCAGCAGTTACTACAGGGCCGGGGGTGAGCAGTTCTTC. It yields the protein CASSYYRAGGEQFF.

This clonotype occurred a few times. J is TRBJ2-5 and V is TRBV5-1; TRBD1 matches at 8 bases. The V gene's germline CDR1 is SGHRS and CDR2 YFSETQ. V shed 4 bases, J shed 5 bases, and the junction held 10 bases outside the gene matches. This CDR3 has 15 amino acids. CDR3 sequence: CASSGTGNSEETQYF. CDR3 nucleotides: TGCGCCAGCAGCGGGACAGGTAACTCGGAGGAGACCCAGTACTTC.

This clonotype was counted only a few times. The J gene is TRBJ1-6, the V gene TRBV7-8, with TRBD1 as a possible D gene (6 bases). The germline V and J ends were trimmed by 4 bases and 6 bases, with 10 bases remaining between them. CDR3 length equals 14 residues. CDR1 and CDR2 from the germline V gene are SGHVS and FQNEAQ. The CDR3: CASSSRTVNSPLHF. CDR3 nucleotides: TGTGCCAGCAGCTCAAGGACAGTTAATTCACCCCTCCACTTT.

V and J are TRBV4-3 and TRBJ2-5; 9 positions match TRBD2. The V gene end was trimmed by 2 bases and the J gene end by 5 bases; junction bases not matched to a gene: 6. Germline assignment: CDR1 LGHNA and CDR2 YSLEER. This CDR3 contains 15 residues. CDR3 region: CASSQNPSGMETQYF. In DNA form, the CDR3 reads TGCGCCAGCAGCCAAAATCCTAGCGGGATGGAGACCCAGTACTTC.

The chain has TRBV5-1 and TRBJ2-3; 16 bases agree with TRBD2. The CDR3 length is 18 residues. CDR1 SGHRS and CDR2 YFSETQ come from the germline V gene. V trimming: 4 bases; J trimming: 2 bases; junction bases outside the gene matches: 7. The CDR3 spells CASSLGLAGGMNTDTQYF. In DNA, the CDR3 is TGCGCCAGCAGCCTGGGACTAGCGGGAGGGATGAACACAGATACGCAGTATTTT. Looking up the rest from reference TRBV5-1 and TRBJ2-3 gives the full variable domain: KAGVTQTPRYLIKTRGQQVTLSCSPISGHRSVSWYQQTPGQGLQFLFEYFSETQRNKGNFPGRFSGRQFSNSRSEMNVSTLELGDSALYLCASSLGLAGGMNTDTQYFGPGTRLTVL.

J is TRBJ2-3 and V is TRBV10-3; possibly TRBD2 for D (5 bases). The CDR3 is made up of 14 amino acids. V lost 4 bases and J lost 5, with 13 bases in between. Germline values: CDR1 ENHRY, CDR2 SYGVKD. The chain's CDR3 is CAISGTGAGDTQYF. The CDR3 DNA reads TGTGCCATCAGTGGGACTGGAGCAGGAGATACGCAGTATTTT.

The CDR3 DNA reads TGTGCCAGCAGCTTAGGGGCTCCGCGATTTAACTATGGCTACACCTTC. The encoded protein is CASSLGAPRFNYGYTF. The genes are TRBV7-9 and TRBJ1-2, with D unclear. This CDR3 is built from 16 residues. Germline lookup yields CDR1 SEHNR and CDR2 FQNEAQ (reference sequence). V was trimmed by 1 base and J by 1 base, leaving 13 bases between them.

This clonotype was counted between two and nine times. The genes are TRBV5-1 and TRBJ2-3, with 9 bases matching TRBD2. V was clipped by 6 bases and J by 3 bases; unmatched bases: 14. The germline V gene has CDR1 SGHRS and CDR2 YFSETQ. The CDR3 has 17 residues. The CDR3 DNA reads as TGCGCCAGCACCCCGGGACTAGCCCTTCGGGGGACAGATACGCAGTATTTT. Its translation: CASTPGLALRGTDTQYF.

The CDR3 DNA sequence: TGTGCCAGCAGCCAGAGACCCGAGGAGGCTTTCTTT. It codes for CASSQRPEEAFF. This chain uses TRBV5-5 with TRBJ1-1; D is ambiguous. V dropped 4 bases and J dropped 11 bases, with 15 bases sitting between them. The germline CDR1 and CDR2 sequences are SGHKS and YYEKEE (reference sequence). The CDR3 length is 12 residues. Combining the CDR3 with reference TRBV5-5 and TRBJ1-1 gives the whole variable domain DAGVTQSPTHLIKTRGQQVTLRCSPISGHKSVSWYQQVLGQGPQFIFQYYEKEERGRGNFPDRFSARQFPNYSSELNVNALLLGDSALYLCASSQRPEEAFFGQGTRLTVV.

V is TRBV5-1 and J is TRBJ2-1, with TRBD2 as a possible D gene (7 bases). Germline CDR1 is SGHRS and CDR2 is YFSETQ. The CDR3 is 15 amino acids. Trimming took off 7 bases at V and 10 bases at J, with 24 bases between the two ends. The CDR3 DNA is TGCGCCAGCCGTCCGGGGGGCGGGAATGACATAGAGCAGTTCTTC. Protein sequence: CASRPGGGNDIEQFF.

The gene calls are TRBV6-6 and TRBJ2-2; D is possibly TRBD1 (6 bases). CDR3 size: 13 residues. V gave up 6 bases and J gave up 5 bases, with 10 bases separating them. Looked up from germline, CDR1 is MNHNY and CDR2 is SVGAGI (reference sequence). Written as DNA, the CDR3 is TGTGCCAGCAGCCATACAGGGACCGGGGAGCTGTTTTTT. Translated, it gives CASSHTGTGELFF.

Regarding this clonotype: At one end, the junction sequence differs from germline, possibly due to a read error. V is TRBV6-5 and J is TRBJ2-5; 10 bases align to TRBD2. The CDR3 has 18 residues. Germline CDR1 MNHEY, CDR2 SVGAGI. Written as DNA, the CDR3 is TGTGCCAGCAGTTACGGGGCTAGCGGGGGTACTGGCCAAAAGACCCAGTACTTC. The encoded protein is CASSYGASGGTGQKTQYF.

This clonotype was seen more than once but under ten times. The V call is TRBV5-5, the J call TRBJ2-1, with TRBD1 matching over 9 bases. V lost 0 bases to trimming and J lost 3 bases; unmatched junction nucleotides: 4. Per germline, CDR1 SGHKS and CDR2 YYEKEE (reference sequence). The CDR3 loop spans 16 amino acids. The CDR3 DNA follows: TGTGCCAGCAGCTTGGCTCAGGACAGGGGCTACAATGAGCAGTTCTTC. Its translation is CASSLAQDRGYNEQFF.

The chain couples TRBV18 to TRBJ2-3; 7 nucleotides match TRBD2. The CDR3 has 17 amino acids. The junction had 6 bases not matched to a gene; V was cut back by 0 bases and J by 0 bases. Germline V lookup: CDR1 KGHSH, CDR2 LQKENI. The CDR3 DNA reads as TGTGCCAGCTCACCACCGAACGCAGCGGGAAGCACAGATACGCAGTATTTT. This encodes CASSPPNAAGSTDTQYF.

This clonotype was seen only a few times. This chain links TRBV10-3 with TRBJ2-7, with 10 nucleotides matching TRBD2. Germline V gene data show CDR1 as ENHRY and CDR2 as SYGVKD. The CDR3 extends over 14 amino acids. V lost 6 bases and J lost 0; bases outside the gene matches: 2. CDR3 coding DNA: TGTGCCATCAGCGTAGCGGGAGGCTCCTACGAGCAGTACTTC. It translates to CAISVAGGSYEQYF.

CDR3 bases: TGTGCCGCCTCGGACGGTAGCTACGAGCAGTACTTC. Amino acid sequence: CAASDGSYEQYF. The V call is TRBV10-3, the J call TRBJ2-7; D gene unclear. The germline V gene has CDR1 ENHRY and CDR2 SYGVKD. CDR3 length: 12 residues. V lost 11 bases, J lost 3 bases, and 14 bases lay in between.

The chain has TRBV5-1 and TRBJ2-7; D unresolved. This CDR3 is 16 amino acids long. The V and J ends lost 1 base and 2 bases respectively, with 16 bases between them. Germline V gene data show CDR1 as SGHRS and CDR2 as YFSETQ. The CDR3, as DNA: TGCGCCAGCAGCTTGATAGGTTCGGACGGTCCCTACGAGCAGTACTTC. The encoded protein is CASSLIGSDGPYEQYF.

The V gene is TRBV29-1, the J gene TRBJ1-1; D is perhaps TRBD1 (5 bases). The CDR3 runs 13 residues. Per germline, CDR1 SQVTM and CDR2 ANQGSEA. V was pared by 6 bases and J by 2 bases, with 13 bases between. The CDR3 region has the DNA TGCAGCGTACCCGGGACGCCAAACACTGAAGCTTTCTTT. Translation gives CSVPGTPNTEAFF.

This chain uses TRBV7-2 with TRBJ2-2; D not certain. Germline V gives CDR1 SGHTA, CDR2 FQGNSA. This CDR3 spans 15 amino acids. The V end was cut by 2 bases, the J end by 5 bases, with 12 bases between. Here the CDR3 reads CASSLSTPFTGELFF. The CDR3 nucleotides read TGTGCCAGCAGCTTAAGCACCCCATTTACCGGGGAGCTGTTTTTT. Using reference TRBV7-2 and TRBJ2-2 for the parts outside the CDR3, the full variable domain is GAGVSQSPSNKVTEKGKDVELRCDPISGHTALYWYRQSLGQGLEFLIYFQGNSAPDKSGLPSDRFSAERTGGSVSTLTIQRTQQEDSAVYLCASSLSTPFTGELFFGEGSRLTVL.

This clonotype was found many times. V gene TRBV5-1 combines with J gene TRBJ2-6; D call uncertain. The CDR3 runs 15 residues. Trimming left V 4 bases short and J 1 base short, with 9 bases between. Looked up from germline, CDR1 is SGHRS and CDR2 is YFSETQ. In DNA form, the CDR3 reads TGCGCCAGCAGCCAGACGCTTTCTGGGGCCAACGTCCTGACTTTC. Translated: CASSQTLSGANVLTF.

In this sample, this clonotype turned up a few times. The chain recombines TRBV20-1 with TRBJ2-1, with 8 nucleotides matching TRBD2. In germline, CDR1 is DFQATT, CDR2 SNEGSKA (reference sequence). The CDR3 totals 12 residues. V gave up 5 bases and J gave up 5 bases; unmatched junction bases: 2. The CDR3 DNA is TGCAGTGCTGGGACTAGAAACAATGAGCAGTTCTTC. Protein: CSAGTRNNEQFF.

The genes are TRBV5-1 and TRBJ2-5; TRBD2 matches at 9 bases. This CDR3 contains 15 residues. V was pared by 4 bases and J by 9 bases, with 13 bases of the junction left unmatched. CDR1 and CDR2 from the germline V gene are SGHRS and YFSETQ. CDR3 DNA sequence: TGCGCCAGCAGCCTGGAGCGGGGGGCCCCCAAGGCCCAGTACTTC. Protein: CASSLERGAPKAQYF. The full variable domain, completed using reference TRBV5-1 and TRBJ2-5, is KAGVTQTPRYLIKTRGQQVTLSCSPISGHRSVSWYQQTPGQGLQFLFEYFSETQRNKGNFPGRFSGRQFSNSRSEMNVSTLELGDSALYLCASSLERGAPKAQYFGPGTRLLVL.

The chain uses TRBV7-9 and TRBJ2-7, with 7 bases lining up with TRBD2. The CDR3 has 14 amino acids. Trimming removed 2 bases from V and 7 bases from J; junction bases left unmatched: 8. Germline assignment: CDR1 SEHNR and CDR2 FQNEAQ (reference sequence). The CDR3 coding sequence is TGTGCCAGCAGCTTATTCGGGACTATGGGGGAGCAGTACTTC. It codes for CASSLFGTMGEQYF.